This is a list of T cell receptor beta chains from one sample in a study of cytomegalovirus exposure and HLA in healthy donors. Some clones are missing from TCRdb's copy, which holds only in-frame ones; the method was immunoSEQ multiplex PCR. The data show about 54,000 clones, approximately 86% seen once. Material for sequencing was PBMCs. The receptors originated from a woman aged 18 to 35 in good health and CMV-seronegative. The CDR3 runs from the conserved cysteine through the conserved F or W. The D gene is left open where the match is weak. Clone size is stated in some rows and not others, as once, few, many or a class when expanded.

13 TRBJ1-1 NA TRBV5-6 NA CASSLAGQTEAFF TGTGCCAGCAGCTTGGCAGGCCAAACTGAAGCTTTCTTT
13 TRBJ1-2 NA TRBV25-1 NA CASSIGRGSGYTF TGTGCCAGCAGTATAGGAAGGGGTAGTGGCTACACCTTC
18 TRBJ2-1 NA TRBV11-2 TRBD2 CASSRLGGASGSDNEQFF TGTGCCAGCAGCCGTTTAGGGGGTGCCAGCGGGAGCGACAATGAGCAGTTCTTC
12 TRBJ2-7 NA TRBV30 NA CAWSDQTTEQYF TGTGCCTGGAGTGACCAGACTACCGAGCAGTACTTC
20 TRBJ2-7 NA TRBV4-1 TRBD2 CASSQDPGTGRLATSYEQYF TGCGCCAGCAGCCAAGATCCAGGAACAGGGAGACTAGCGACCTCCTACGAGCAGTACTTC
17 TRBJ2-2 NA TRBV2 TRBD2 CAKRGFGLARGTGELFF TGTGCCAAAAGGGGATTTGGACTAGCAAGGGGCACCGGGGAGCTGTTTTTT
14 TRBJ2-7 NA TRBV6-1 TRBD2 CASSEAGGGREQYF TGTGCCAGCAGTGAAGCCGGGGGGGGGAGGGAGCAGTACTTC
16 TRBJ2-7 NA TRBV5-1 TRBD1 CASSWGPGTGSYEQYF TGCGCCAGCAGCTGGGGTCCCGGGACAGGCTCCTACGAGCAGTACTTC
15 TRBJ1-4 NA TRBV7-8 NA CASRPFSGEHEKLVF TGTGCCAGCAGACCATTTTCAGGGGAGCATGAAAAACTGGTTTTT
14 TRBJ2-7 few TRBV9 NA CASSVADSPYEQYF TGTGCCAGCAGCGTAGCGGACAGCCCCTACGAGCAGTACTTC
19 TRBJ2-7 NA TRBV7-9 TRBD2 CSSSPPGTSGRAQMYEQYF TGTTCCAGCAGCCCCCCCGGGACTAGCGGGAGGGCCCAGATGTACGAGCAGTACTTC
18 TRBJ2-5 NA TRBV19 TRBD2 CASSPLLAGGPQRETQYF TGTGCCAGTAGTCCCCTACTAGCGGGAGGGCCCCAGAGAGAGACCCAGTACTTC
16 TRBJ1-1 NA TRBV18 TRBD1 CASSPLGTGLNTEAFF TGTGCCAGCTCACCACTCGGGACAGGGCTTAACACTGAAGCTTTCTTT
15 TRBJ2-1 NA TRBV18 TRBD2 CASSPRTSGNNEQFF TGTGCCAGCTCACCTAGGACTAGCGGTAACAATGAGCAGTTCTTC
19 TRBJ1-1 NA TRBV4-1 TRBD1 CASSQGGSRGRWLNTEAFF TGCGCCAGCAGCCAAGGCGGGAGCAGGGGGCGTTGGTTGAACACTGAAGCTTTCTTT